The rows below give T cell receptor beta chains drawn from one sample of a study of shared clonotypes between healthy human individuals. Only in-frame clones appear in the TCRdb table, and some are missing; sequencing was by immunoSEQ multiplex PCR. The table shows nearly 2 million clones, with about 95% occurring only once. The sequenced sample was naive CD8+ T cells sorted from blood. All receptors derive from a man aged 18 to 30 in good health. Both conserved end residues are part of each CDR3. A D gene is named only where the DNA matches it firmly. Rows may omit the clone size; those that give it use once, few, many or a size class.

d_call: TRBD1
j_call: TRBJ1-1
v_call: TRBV5-6
clone_size: NA
cdr3_nt: TGTGCCAGCAGCATAGGACAGGTCTCTTTTCCCACTGAAGCTTTCTTT
cdr3_aa: CASSIGQVSFPTEAFF

d_call: NA
j_call: TRBJ2-1
v_call: TRBV7-9
clone_size: NA
cdr3_nt: TGTGCCAGCAGCCAGCGTGGGGTAGCCTACAATGAGCAGTTCTTC
cdr3_aa: CASSQRGVAYNEQFF

d_call: NA
j_call: TRBJ2-7
v_call: TRBV7-8
clone_size: NA
cdr3_nt: TGTGCCAGCAGCCCGAGTTTTTGGGGCCAGATCGCCTACGAGCAGTACTTC
cdr3_aa: CASSPSFWGQIAYEQYF

d_call: TRBD2
j_call: TRBJ2-3
v_call: TRBV9
clone_size: NA
cdr3_nt: TGTGCCAGCAGCGTAGGTTCTAGCGGGAGTGATACGCAGTATTTT
cdr3_aa: CASSVGSSGSDTQYF

d_call: TRBD2
j_call: TRBJ2-3
v_call: TRBV11-2
clone_size: once
cdr3_nt: TGTGCCAGCAGCTTTCGAGCGCGGGGGATTCGAAGCACAGATACGCAGTATTTT
cdr3_aa: CASSFRARGIRSTDTQYF

d_call: TRBD2
j_call: TRBJ2-2
v_call: TRBV4-1
clone_size: NA
cdr3_nt: TGCGCCAGCAGCCAAGATCACGGAGGACTAGCGAACACCGGGGAGCTGTTTTTT
cdr3_aa: CASSQDHGGLANTGELFF

d_call: NA
j_call: TRBJ1-6
v_call: TRBV7-9
clone_size: few
cdr3_nt: TGTGCCAGCAGCCTAGGGCCCGGGATTAATTCACCCCTCCACTTT
cdr3_aa: CASSLGPGINSPLHF

d_call: TRBD1
j_call: TRBJ2-7
v_call: TRBV28
clone_size: NA
cdr3_nt: TGTGCCAGCAGTTTGTTACAGGGGGCGAGTTACGAGCAGTACTTC
cdr3_aa: CASSLLQGASYEQYF

d_call: NA
j_call: TRBJ1-1
v_call: TRBV28
clone_size: NA
cdr3_nt: TGTGCCAGCAGTTTTCCCCCCGAAGGGAACACTGAAGCTTTCTTT
cdr3_aa: CASSFPPEGNTEAFF

d_call: TRBD2
j_call: TRBJ2-7
v_call: TRBV9
clone_size: NA
cdr3_nt: TGTGCCAGCAGCCCCCGACTAGCGGGAGATTTCCACGAGCAGTACTTC
cdr3_aa: CASSPRLAGDFHEQYF

d_call: NA
j_call: TRBJ2-7
v_call: TRBV7-9
clone_size: NA
cdr3_nt: TGTGCCAGCAGCTTAAAGGACCGCTACGAGCAGTACTTC
cdr3_aa: CASSLKDRYEQYF

d_call: NA
j_call: TRBJ2-7
v_call: TRBV5-5
clone_size: once
cdr3_nt: TGTGCCAGCAGCTTGACCCTTACCTACGAGCAGTACTTC
cdr3_aa: CASSLTLTYEQYF

d_call: TRBD1
j_call: TRBJ2-7
v_call: TRBV6-1
clone_size: NA
cdr3_nt: TGTGCCAGCAGTGAAGATGGGACAGGCGAGCAGTACTTC
cdr3_aa: CASSEDGTGEQYF

d_call: NA
j_call: TRBJ1-1
v_call: TRBV30
clone_size: few
cdr3_nt: TGTGCCTGGTTATCGGACATCTACACTGAAGCTTTCTTT
cdr3_aa: CAWLSDIYTEAFF

d_call: NA
j_call: TRBJ1-4
v_call: TRBV4-1
clone_size: NA
cdr3_nt: TGCGCCAGCAGCCCAGTGGACAGCCCTAATGAAAAACTGTTTTTT
cdr3_aa: CASSPVDSPNEKLFF

d_call: NA
j_call: TRBJ2-2
v_call: TRBV19
clone_size: NA
cdr3_nt: TGTGCCAGTACCGCTTGGACATTGGATTCGCCGAACACCGGGGAGCTGTTTTTT
cdr3_aa: CASTAWTLDSPNTGELFF

d_call: TRBD1
j_call: TRBJ2-3
v_call: TRBV6-5
clone_size: once
cdr3_nt: TGTGCCAGCAGTTTCCGACAGGGGGCTACAGATACGCAGTATTTT
cdr3_aa: CASSFRQGATDTQYF

d_call: NA
j_call: TRBJ2-3
v_call: TRBV9
clone_size: NA
cdr3_nt: TGTGCCAGCAGCGTAGTAGATGTGGGTCCAGATACGCAGTATTTT
cdr3_aa: CASSVVDVGPDTQYF

d_call: NA
j_call: TRBJ1-4
v_call: TRBV9
clone_size: NA
cdr3_nt: TGTGCCAGCAGCGACCGGGGGCTCGGGGGAGTCTCGAATGAAAAACTGTTTTTT
cdr3_aa: CASSDRGLGGVSNEKLFF

d_call: NA
j_call: TRBJ2-3
v_call: TRBV28
clone_size: NA
cdr3_nt: TGTGCCAGCAGTCAACTCCTTAGTTCGAAAGATACGCAGTATTTT
cdr3_aa: CASSQLLSSKDTQYF

d_call: TRBD2
j_call: TRBJ2-7
v_call: TRBV6-5
clone_size: NA
cdr3_nt: TGTGCCAGCAGTTACGGTAGCGGGAGATTTTACGAGCAGTACTTC
cdr3_aa: CASSYGSGRFYEQYF

d_call: NA
j_call: TRBJ1-2
v_call: TRBV11-2
clone_size: NA
cdr3_nt: TGTGCCAGCAGCTTAGGCGGCAGACCCTATGGCTACACCTTC
cdr3_aa: CASSLGGRPYGYTF

d_call: NA
j_call: TRBJ2-7
v_call: TRBV7-8
clone_size: NA
cdr3_nt: TGTGCCAGCAGCTTAAGGTTGCCAGGGGCCTCGCGCGAGCAGTACTTC
cdr3_aa: CASSLRLPGASREQYF

d_call: NA
j_call: TRBJ1-2
v_call: TRBV29-1
clone_size: NA
cdr3_nt: TGCAGCGTTTTGGAGGTTAACTATGGCTACACCTTC
cdr3_aa: CSVLEVNYGYTF

d_call: TRBD1
j_call: TRBJ1-1
v_call: TRBV30
clone_size: few
cdr3_nt: TGTGCCTGGAATGGACAGGAGAACACTGAAGCTTTCTTT
cdr3_aa: CAWNGQENTEAFF

d_call: TRBD2
j_call: TRBJ2-7
v_call: TRBV7-3
clone_size: NA
cdr3_nt: TGTGCCAGCAGCTTAACCGGCGGGGGAGTGTACGAGCAGTACTTC
cdr3_aa: CASSLTGGGVYEQYF

d_call: NA
j_call: TRBJ1-2
v_call: TRBV28
clone_size: NA
cdr3_nt: TGTGCCAGCACTAGCCCCGAAGGCTACACCTTC
cdr3_aa: CASTSPEGYTF

d_call: TRBD2
j_call: TRBJ2-1
v_call: TRBV27
clone_size: NA
cdr3_nt: TGTGCCAGCAGTCCCCGGGGGACTAGCGGGAGTATACCCAATGAGCAGTTCTTC
cdr3_aa: CASSPRGTSGSIPNEQFF

d_call: NA
j_call: TRBJ2-5
v_call: TRBV20-1
clone_size: NA
cdr3_nt: TGCAGTGCTAGAGATAGGGGCAACCACTACTTC
cdr3_aa: CSARDRGNHYF

d_call: NA
j_call: TRBJ2-5
v_call: TRBV4-1
clone_size: few
cdr3_nt: TGCGCCAGCAGCCAAGATGCAGAAGAGACCCAGTACTTC
cdr3_aa: CASSQDAEETQYF

d_call: NA
j_call: TRBJ1-1
v_call: TRBV5-4
clone_size: NA
cdr3_nt: TGTGCCAGCAGCTCACCGGGGCTGGGAATCTCTGAAGCTTTCTTT
cdr3_aa: CASSSPGLGISEAFF

d_call: NA
j_call: TRBJ2-5
v_call: TRBV30
clone_size: NA
cdr3_nt: TGTGCCTGGAGTGTATCGGAGACCCAGTACTTC
cdr3_aa: CAWSVSETQYF

d_call: NA
j_call: TRBJ2-7
v_call: TRBV7-6
clone_size: NA
cdr3_nt: TGTGCCAGCAGCTCATACGCGGGGGCCCCCTACGAGCAGTACTTC
cdr3_aa: CASSSYAGAPYEQYF

d_call: NA
j_call: TRBJ1-2
v_call: TRBV7-9
clone_size: NA
cdr3_nt: TGTGCCAGCAGCGGAACCTACGACTTGAACTATGGCTACACCTTC
cdr3_aa: CASSGTYDLNYGYTF

d_call: NA
j_call: TRBJ1-1
v_call: TRBV5-1
clone_size: NA
cdr3_nt: TGCGCCAGCAGCTTTAGGGAGGAGGGTATTGAAGCTTTCTTT
cdr3_aa: CASSFREEGIEAFF

d_call: TRBD1
j_call: TRBJ1-1
v_call: TRBV10-2
clone_size: NA
cdr3_nt: TGCGCCAGCAGTGAAGACAGGGTCGGCACTGAAGCTTTCTTT
cdr3_aa: CASSEDRVGTEAFF

d_call: TRBD2
j_call: TRBJ2-7
v_call: TRBV7-9
clone_size: NA
cdr3_nt: TGTGCCAGCAGCTTGGCTAGCGGGAGTTACGAGCAGTACTTC
cdr3_aa: CASSLASGSYEQYF

d_call: NA
j_call: TRBJ2-5
v_call: TRBV5-8
clone_size: NA
cdr3_nt: TGTGCCAGCAGCTTGGTGCAGGGTCTAGGGGAGACCCAGTACTTC
cdr3_aa: CASSLVQGLGETQYF

d_call: TRBD2
j_call: TRBJ2-3
v_call: TRBV7-9
clone_size: NA
cdr3_nt: TGTGCCAGCAGCTTAAATCTAGCGGGAACAGATACGCAGTATTTT
cdr3_aa: CASSLNLAGTDTQYF

d_call: TRBD1
j_call: TRBJ1-2
v_call: TRBV28
clone_size: NA
cdr3_nt: TGTGCCAGCAGTTTAGACCAACAGGGGTGGGGCTATGGCTACACCTTC
cdr3_aa: CASSLDQQGWGYGYTF

d_call: TRBD1
j_call: TRBJ2-5
v_call: TRBV6-5
clone_size: NA
cdr3_nt: TGTGCCAGCAGTTACTCGACCGGACAGGGGCAAGAGACCCAGTACTTC
cdr3_aa: CASSYSTGQGQETQYF

d_call: NA
j_call: TRBJ2-3
v_call: TRBV6-7
clone_size: NA
cdr3_nt: TGTGCCAGCAGTTTCATAAACCGGCCCCCAGGGTCGGATACGCAGTATTTT
cdr3_aa: CASSFINRPPGSDTQYF

d_call: NA
j_call: TRBJ2-6
v_call: TRBV9
clone_size: NA
cdr3_nt: TGTGCCAGCAGCGTAGATGGGATCTCTGGGGCCAACGTCCTGACTTTC
cdr3_aa: CASSVDGISGANVLTF

d_call: NA
j_call: TRBJ1-1
v_call: TRBV14
clone_size: NA
cdr3_nt: TGTGCCAGCAGCCCTGGGAGGGTGAACACTGAAGCTTTCTTT
cdr3_aa: CASSPGRVNTEAFF

d_call: TRBD2
j_call: TRBJ2-1
v_call: TRBV13
clone_size: NA
cdr3_nt: TGTGCCAGCAGCTTACCTAGCGGGAGGGCCAGGGATGAGCAGTTCTTC
cdr3_aa: CASSLPSGRARDEQFF

d_call: NA
j_call: TRBJ2-7
v_call: TRBV7-2
clone_size: NA
cdr3_nt: TGTGCCAGCAGCTCCGCGGGATCGGGCGAGCAGTACTTC
cdr3_aa: CASSSAGSGEQYF

d_call: TRBD2
j_call: TRBJ2-1
v_call: TRBV29-1
clone_size: NA
cdr3_nt: TGCAGCGTTGACCCGGGGGGGGCCTACAATGAGCAGTTCTTC
cdr3_aa: CSVDPGGAYNEQFF

d_call: NA
j_call: TRBJ1-2
v_call: TRBV4-2
clone_size: NA
cdr3_nt: TGTGCCAGCAGCCTCAGGACTGACTCTAACTATGGCTACACCTTC
cdr3_aa: CASSLRTDSNYGYTF

d_call: NA
j_call: TRBJ2-1
v_call: TRBV9
clone_size: NA
cdr3_nt: TGTGCCAGCAGCGAGGGATACAATGAGCAGTTCTTC
cdr3_aa: CASSEGYNEQFF

d_call: NA
j_call: TRBJ2-7
v_call: TRBV5-5
clone_size: NA
cdr3_nt: TGTGCCAGCAGCTTAGTTACTGCGAGCTCCTACGAGCAGTACTTC
cdr3_aa: CASSLVTASSYEQYF

d_call: TRBD1
j_call: TRBJ1-2
v_call: TRBV6-5
clone_size: once
cdr3_nt: TGTGCTGCTGGAGGGGACAGGGCGTACGATGGCTACACCTTC
cdr3_aa: CAAGGDRAYDGYTF

d_call: TRBD1
j_call: TRBJ1-6
v_call: TRBV9
clone_size: NA
cdr3_nt: TGTGCCAGCAGCGAACCGGACAGGGGCGAATCACCCCTCCACTTT
cdr3_aa: CASSEPDRGESPLHF

d_call: TRBD1
j_call: TRBJ1-2
v_call: TRBV27
clone_size: NA
cdr3_nt: TGTGCCAGCAGTTCAGACAGGGTAGGAATATATGGCTACACCTTC
cdr3_aa: CASSSDRVGIYGYTF

d_call: NA
j_call: TRBJ2-7
v_call: TRBV27
clone_size: NA
cdr3_nt: TGTGCCAGCAGTCCGTCGGGCGGCCAAGTTTCCTACGAGCAGTACTTC
cdr3_aa: CASSPSGGQVSYEQYF